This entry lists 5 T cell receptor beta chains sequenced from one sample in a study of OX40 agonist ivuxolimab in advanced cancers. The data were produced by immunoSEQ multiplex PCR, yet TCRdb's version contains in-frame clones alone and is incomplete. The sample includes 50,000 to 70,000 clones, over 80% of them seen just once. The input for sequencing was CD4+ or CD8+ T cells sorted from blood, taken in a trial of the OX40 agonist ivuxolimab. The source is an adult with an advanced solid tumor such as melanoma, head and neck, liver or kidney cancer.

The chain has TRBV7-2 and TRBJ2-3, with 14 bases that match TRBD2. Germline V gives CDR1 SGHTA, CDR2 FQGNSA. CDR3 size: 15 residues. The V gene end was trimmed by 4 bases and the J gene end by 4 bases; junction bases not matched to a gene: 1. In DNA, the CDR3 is TGTGCCAGCAGCTCGACTAGCGGGAGGGCAGATACGCAGTATTTT. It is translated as CASSSTSGRADTQYF.

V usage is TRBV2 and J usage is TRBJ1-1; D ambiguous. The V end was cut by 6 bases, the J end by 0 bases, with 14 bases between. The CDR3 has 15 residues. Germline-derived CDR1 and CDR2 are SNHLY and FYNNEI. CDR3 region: CASSLGGPMNTEAFF. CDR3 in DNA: TGTGCCAGCAGCTTAGGAGGACCCATGAACACTGAAGCTTTCTTT.

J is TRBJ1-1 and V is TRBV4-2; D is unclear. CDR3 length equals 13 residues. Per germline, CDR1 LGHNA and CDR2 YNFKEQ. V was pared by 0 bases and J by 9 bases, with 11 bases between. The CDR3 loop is CASSQDFEGKAFF. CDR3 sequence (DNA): TGTGCCAGCAGCCAAGATTTTGAGGGAAAAGCTTTCTTT.

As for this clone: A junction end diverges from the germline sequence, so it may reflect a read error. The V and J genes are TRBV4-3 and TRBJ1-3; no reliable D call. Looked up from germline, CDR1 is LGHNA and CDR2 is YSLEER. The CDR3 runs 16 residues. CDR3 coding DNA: TGCGCCAGCAGCCAAGGGGCACAGCTCTCTAGAAACACCATATATTTT. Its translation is CASSQGAQLSRNTIYF.

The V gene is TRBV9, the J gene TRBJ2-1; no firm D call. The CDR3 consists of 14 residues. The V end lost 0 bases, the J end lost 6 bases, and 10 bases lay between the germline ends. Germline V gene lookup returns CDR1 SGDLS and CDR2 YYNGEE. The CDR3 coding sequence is TGTGCCAGCAGCGTAGGGCGGCAGCTCAATGAGCAGTTCTTC. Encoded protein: CASSVGRQLNEQFF.